The next 21 T cell receptor beta chains were all read from a single sample in a study of cytomegalovirus exposure and HLA in healthy donors. This PCR relied on a set of 60 Vbeta primers and 13 Jbeta primers. Generated by immunoSEQ multiplex PCR, the TCRdb table keeps only in-frame clones and is missing some. Of over 130,000 clones listed, about 80% are singletons. Sequenced input: PBMCs. These receptor sequences come from a man aged 30 to 45 in good health and CMV-seropositive.

There are a few counts of this clone. V and J are TRBV28 and TRBJ1-4, with a possible D match to TRBD1 (6 bases). The length of the CDR3 is 14 residues. The germline V gene has CDR1 MDHEN and CDR2 SYDVKM. V gave up 4 bases and J gave up 13 bases, with 19 bases separating them. The DNA of the CDR3 is TGTGCCAGCAGTTACAGGGTGGGAATGAAAAGACTGTTTTTT. Translating it yields CASSYRVGMKRLFF.

The chain joins TRBV6-5 to TRBJ2-2; 7 nucleotides agree with TRBD2. Trimming at V came to 0 bases and at J to 6 bases, leaving 1 base not matched to a gene. This CDR3 has 14 amino acids. In germline, CDR1 is MNHEY, CDR2 SVGAGI. Here the CDR3 DNA reads TGTGCCAGCAGTTACTCGGGAGGGGCCGGGGAGCTGTTTTTT. It specifies CASSYSGGAGELFF.

Here the CDR3 DNA reads TGTGCCAGCAGCTCAAAGGTGGGGGGAACGAACACCGGGGAGCTGTTTTTT. It codes for CASSSKVGGTNTGELFF. V and J are TRBV7-9 and TRBJ2-2; possible D gene TRBD2, 6 bases. Germline V gene data show CDR1 as SEHNR and CDR2 as FQNEAQ (reference sequence). Trimming took off 4 bases at V and 0 bases at J, with 15 bases between the two ends. The CDR3 is 17 amino acids.

This chain connects TRBV7-2 to TRBJ1-4, with 7 positions matching TRBD1. Germline V gives CDR1 SGHTA, CDR2 FQGNSA. The ends lost 5 bases at V and 7 bases at J; junction bases unmatched: 7. This CDR3 is built from 14 residues. The chain's CDR3 is CASSRGGLSEKLFF. The CDR3 bases are TGTGCCAGCAGCCGAGGGGGCCTAAGTGAAAAACTGTTTTTT.

The chain links TRBV7-2 to TRBJ2-3; TRBD2 matches 9 bases. Germline V gene lookup returns CDR1 SGHTA and CDR2 FQGNSA. The CDR3 totals 19 residues. Trimming at V came to 5 bases and at J to 2 bases, leaving 17 bases not matched to a gene. DNA for the CDR3: TGTGCCAGCAGCCCGGGACAGCTAGCGGGACTCCGTTACACAGATACGCAGTATTTT. As protein: CASSPGQLAGLRYTDTQYF.

The V gene is TRBV5-4, the J gene TRBJ2-4; D is undetermined. The CDR3 contains 12 residues. Germline V lookup: CDR1 SGHNT, CDR2 YYREEE (reference sequence). V gave up 3 bases and J gave up 6 bases, with 7 bases separating them. The CDR3 DNA is TGTGCCAGCAGCTCCCCGGGAAACATTCAGTACTTC. It translates to CASSSPGNIQYF.

This rearrangement joins TRBV19 to TRBJ2-7; D might be TRBD1 (6 bases). V shed 4 bases and J shed 6 bases, with 13 bases lying between them. CDR3 length: 13 residues. Germline V CDR1 and CDR2: LNHDA, SQIVND (reference sequence). The CDR3 protein is CASSTYLGGEQYF. CDR3 nucleotide sequence: TGTGCCAGTAGTACCTATTTAGGGGGCGAGCAGTACTTC.

The chain couples TRBV9 to TRBJ1-5, with D perhaps matching TRBD1 (6 bases). Per the germline V gene, CDR1 is SGDLS and CDR2 is YYNGEE. Trimming took off 6 bases at V and 4 bases at J, with 11 bases between the two ends. The CDR3 totals 13 residues. CDR3 in DNA: TGTGCCAGCAACCGAGGGGGTAATCAGCCCCAGCATTTT. Translation gives CASNRGGNQPQHF. Full variable domain (rest looked up from reference TRBV9 and TRBJ1-5): DSGVTQTPKHLITATGQRVTLRCSPRSGDLSVYWYQQSLDQGLQFLIQYYNGEERAKGNILERFSAQQFPDLHSELNLSSLELGDSALYFCASNRGGNQPQHFGDGTRLSIL.

This chain links TRBV4-2 with TRBJ2-3, with D perhaps TRBD1 (6 bases). Germline V lookup: CDR1 LGHNA, CDR2 YNFKEQ. The CDR3 is 17 amino acids. Trimming left V 0 bases short and J 4 bases short, with 17 bases between. CDR3 residues: CASSQDLGAGPPDTQYF. CDR3 in DNA: TGTGCCAGCAGCCAAGATTTGGGGGCTGGCCCCCCAGATACGCAGTATTTT.

The chain combines TRBV2 with TRBJ1-2; no firm D call. CDR1 and CDR2 (germline): SNHLY, FYNNEI. V lost 2 bases, J lost 8 bases, and 15 bases lay in between. This CDR3 is built from 14 residues. The CDR3 DNA is TGTGCCAGCAGTGAAAGGGAGGGATTTGAGGGCTACACCTTC. This sequence encodes CASSEREGFEGYTF.

The chain links TRBV5-1 to TRBJ2-5; D unclear. The CDR3 sequence is 11 residues long. Trimming took 2 bases from V and 3 from J, leaving 2 bases between them. CDR1 and CDR2 from the germline V gene are SGHRS and YFSETQ. DNA for the CDR3: TGCGCCAGCAGCTTCGAAGAGACCCAGTACTTC. Translated: CASSFEETQYF.

This clone was observed a single time. This chain joins TRBV10-3 and TRBJ1-2, with unresolved D. V was pared by 7 bases and J by 2 bases, with 11 bases between. CDR3 size: 13 residues. Germline assignment: CDR1 ENHRY and CDR2 SYGVKD. The CDR3: CAIKGSANYGYTF. As DNA, the CDR3 is TGTGCCATCAAAGGCTCAGCGAACTATGGCTACACCTTC.

The genes are TRBV5-4 and TRBJ1-2, with unresolved D. The CDR3 is made up of 12 amino acids. Between the trimmed V and J ends, which lost 1 base and 8 bases, there was a span of 9 bases. Germline V CDR1 and CDR2: SGHNT, YYREEE (reference sequence). In nucleotides, the CDR3 is TGTGCCAGCAGCTTGATAGAGGTCGGCTACACCTTC. Its protein product is CASSLIEVGYTF.

The chain uses TRBV19 and TRBJ1-5, with 9 bases fitting TRBD1. Per germline, CDR1 LNHDA and CDR2 SQIVND (reference sequence). The CDR3 is 16 residues long. J gave up 6 bases and V 4 bases, and 10 bases lay outside the gene matches. The CDR3 spells CASSNTGGAAGQPQHF. The CDR3 nucleotides read TGTGCCAGTAGTAACACAGGGGGCGCGGCGGGTCAGCCCCAGCATTTT.

The rearrangement joins TRBV29-1 to TRBJ2-1; 7 nucleotides align to TRBD2. The ends lost 3 bases at V and 7 bases at J; junction bases unmatched: 3. This CDR3 has 12 amino acids. The V gene's germline CDR1 is SQVTM and CDR2 ANQGSEA. CDR3 sequence (DNA): TGCAGCGTTGAGCGGGAGTATAATGAGCAGTTCTTC. Its protein product is CSVEREYNEQFF.

The V and J genes are TRBV7-3 and TRBJ2-2, with D maybe TRBD1 (6 bases). Between the trimmed V and J ends, which lost 8 bases and 5 bases, there was a span of 18 bases. The germline CDR1 and CDR2 sequences are SGHTA and FQGTGA. The CDR3 spans 15 residues. This CDR3 reads CASSPTGSGTGELFF. In nucleotides, the CDR3 is TGTGCCAGCTCACCAACAGGGTCAGGAACCGGGGAGCTGTTTTTT.

This clone has more than one count but fewer than ten. The gene calls are TRBV6-1 and TRBJ2-1, with D maybe TRBD2 (6 bases). The germline V and J ends were trimmed by 5 bases and 10 bases, with 18 bases remaining between them. This CDR3 spans 14 amino acids. Germline V gene lookup returns CDR1 MNHNS and CDR2 SASEGT. Here the CDR3 reads CASSRGLPTEEQFF. In DNA form, the CDR3 reads TGTGCCAGCAGTCGGGGACTGCCCACAGAGGAGCAGTTCTTC.

Notes on this clone: The sample carries other DNA sequences with the same CDR3. The chain is built from TRBV9 and TRBJ1-4; D unresolved. Trimming took off 2 bases at V and 0 bases at J, with 5 bases between the two ends. CDR3 length: 14 amino acids. Germline V gene lookup returns CDR1 SGDLS and CDR2 YYNGEE. The CDR3 DNA is TGTGCCAGCAGCGTGGGAGCAACTAATGAAAAACTGTTTTTT. This gives the protein CASSVGATNEKLFF.

The rearrangement links TRBV30 to TRBJ1-2; D remains ambiguous. The CDR3 spans 11 residues. The germline V gene has CDR1 GTSNPN and CDR2 SVGIG (reference sequence). V shed 3 bases and J shed 2 bases, with 4 bases lying between them. CDR3: CAWSGNYGYTF. CDR3 DNA sequence: TGTGCCTGGAGCGGGAACTATGGCTACACCTTC.

Note on this clone: A junction boundary mismatches the germline segment, possibly from a read error. The chain is built from TRBV6-5 and TRBJ2-7; D possibly corresponds to TRBD2 (5 bases). Germline V lookup: CDR1 MNHEY, CDR2 SVGAGI. The CDR3 has 15 residues. The CDR3 DNA follows: TGTGTCAGCAGTAACTCGGAGGAGAAGGCCTACGAGCAGTACTTC. This translates into CVSSNSEEKAYEQYF.

This chain links TRBV9 with TRBJ2-3; weak D call: TRBD2 (6 bases). Germline V gene lookup returns CDR1 SGDLS and CDR2 YYNGEE. With 1 base removed from V and 5 bases from J, the gap between germline ends came to 8 bases. This CDR3 has 13 residues. CDR3: CASSVWGEDTQYF. The CDR3 bases are TGTGCCAGCAGCGTATGGGGGGAAGATACGCAGTATTTT.